These 8 T cell receptor beta chains were sequenced from one sample in a study of blood T cells in healthy people across ages. Primed by a sample-barcoded 5' primer and a J-beta primer mix, a second PCR proceeded for 7 to 11 cycles. MiXCR, run by TCRdb on the 5' RACE reads, gives a single entry per CDR3 protein. The sample carries about 780,000 distinct CDR3 sequences, around two thirds recorded once. Sequencing used blood. These receptors were obtained from a man aged 30 to 45 in good health.

In this sample, this clonotype turned up once. This chain joins TRBV21-1 and TRBJ2-1; the table assigns TRBD1, which was not confirmed against the DNA. TRBV21-1 represents a pseudogene. The CDR3 has 14 amino acids. In DNA form, the CDR3 reads TGTGCTAGCAGCAGGGGCAGTATTAACAATGAACAGTTCTTC. Amino acids: CASSRGSINNEQFF.

This clonotype was counted only a few times. The rearrangement links TRBV4-3 to TRBJ2-3; weak D call: TRBD2 (6 bases). Per germline, CDR1 LGHNA and CDR2 YSLEER. The CDR3 is made up of 16 amino acids. V gave up 2 bases and J gave up 1 base, with 13 bases separating them. The CDR3, as DNA: TGCGCCAGCAGCCAATGGGGAGGAAGGGGCACAGATACGCAGTATTTT. Protein sequence: CASSQWGGRGTDTQYF.

The chain is built from TRBV7-2 and TRBJ2-4; D could derive from TRBD1 or TRBD2 (5 bases each). Germline CDR1 and CDR2: SGHTA and FQGNSA. V was clipped by 5 bases and J by 6 bases, with 17 bases between them. CDR3 length: 15 residues. The CDR3 nucleotides read TGTGCCAGCAGCCCCCGGACCGGGACCGGAAACATTCAGTACTTC. As protein: CASSPRTGTGNIQYF.

The V gene is TRBV30, the J gene TRBJ2-3; 7 bases fit TRBD2. CDR3 size: 13 residues. V shed 2 bases, J shed 3 bases, and the junction held 2 bases outside the gene matches. CDR1 is GTSNPN, CDR2 SVGIG, per germline (reference sequence). The CDR3: CAWSPGGTDTQYF. CDR3 sequence (DNA): TGTGCCTGGAGTCCGGGGGGAACAGATACGCAGTATTTT.

The chain's CDR3 is CASSEGPRQPYGYTF. The CDR3 region has the DNA TGTGCCAGCAGTGAAGGCCCCCGGCAGCCTTATGGCTACACCTTC. The chain joins TRBV2 to TRBJ1-2; D not certain. CDR3 length: 15 residues. Germline V gene data show CDR1 as SNHLY and CDR2 as FYNNEI. Between the trimmed V and J ends, which lost 1 base and 5 bases, there was a span of 14 bases.

In its sample, this clonotype was seen once. V and J are TRBV2 and TRBJ2-1, with D possibly being TRBD1 or TRBD2 (6 bases each). The CDR3 covers 15 residues. Trimming removed 5 bases at V and 6 bases at J, with 17 bases between. Germline loops: CDR1 SNHLY, CDR2 FYNNEI. CDR3 protein: CASSPSGAGANEQFF. The CDR3 DNA follows: TGTGCCAGCAGTCCGTCGGGGGCCGGGGCCAATGAGCAGTTCTTC.

The V and J genes are TRBV29-1 and TRBJ1-5; tentative D call: TRBD1 (5 bases). The CDR3 loop spans 14 amino acids. Trimming cost V 4 bases and J 3 bases, with 13 bases left between them. Germline V lookup: CDR1 SQVTM, CDR2 ANQGSEA. CDR3 bases: TGCAGCGTTGGGGACCCCCTCTTCAATCAGCCCCAGCATTTT. This gives the protein CSVGDPLFNQPQHF.

The genes are TRBV27 and TRBJ2-4; the D call may be TRBD1 or TRBD2 (5 bases each). The J call could be wrong; TRBJ2-7 is a better fit for the DNA end. Germline CDR1 reads MNHEY; CDR2 reads SMNVEV (reference sequence). This CDR3 is 13 amino acids long. The CDR3 loop is CASSFGADYEQYF. Written as DNA, the CDR3 is TGTGCCAGCAGTTTCGGGGCGGACTACGAGCAGTACTTC.